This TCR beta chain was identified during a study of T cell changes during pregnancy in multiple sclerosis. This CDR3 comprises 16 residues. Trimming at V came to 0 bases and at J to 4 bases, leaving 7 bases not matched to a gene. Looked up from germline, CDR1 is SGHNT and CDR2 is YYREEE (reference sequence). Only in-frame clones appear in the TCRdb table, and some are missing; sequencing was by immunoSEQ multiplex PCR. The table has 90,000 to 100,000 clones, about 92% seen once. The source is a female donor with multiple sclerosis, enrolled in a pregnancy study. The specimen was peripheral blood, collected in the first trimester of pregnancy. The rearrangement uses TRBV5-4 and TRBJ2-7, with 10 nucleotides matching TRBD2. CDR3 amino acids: CASSLGLAGAYYEQYF. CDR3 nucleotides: TGTGCCAGCAGCTTGGGACTAGCGGGTGCTTATTACGAGCAGTACTTC.